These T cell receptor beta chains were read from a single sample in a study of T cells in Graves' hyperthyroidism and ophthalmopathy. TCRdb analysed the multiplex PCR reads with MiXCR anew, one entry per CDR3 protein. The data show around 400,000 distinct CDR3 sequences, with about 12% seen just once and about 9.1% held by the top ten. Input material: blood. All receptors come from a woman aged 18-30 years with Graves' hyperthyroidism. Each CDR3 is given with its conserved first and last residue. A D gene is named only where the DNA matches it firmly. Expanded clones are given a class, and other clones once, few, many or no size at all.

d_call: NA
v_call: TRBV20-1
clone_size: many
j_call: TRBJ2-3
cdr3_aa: CSAAWGEGTDTQYF
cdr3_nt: TGCAGTGCTGCCTGGGGAGAGGGCACAGATACGCAGTATTTT

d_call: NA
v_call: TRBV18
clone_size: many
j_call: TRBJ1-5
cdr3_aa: CASSPQGYQPQHF
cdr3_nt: TGTGCCAGCTCACCGCAGGGGTATCAGCCCCAGCATTTT

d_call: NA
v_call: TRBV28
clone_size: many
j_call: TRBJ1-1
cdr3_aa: CASSWSMNTEAFF
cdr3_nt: TGTGCCAGCAGTTGGAGCATGAACACTGAAGCTTTCTTT

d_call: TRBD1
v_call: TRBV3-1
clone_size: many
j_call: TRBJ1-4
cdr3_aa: CASSGQGSEKLFF
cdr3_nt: TGTGCCAGCAGCGGACAGGGAAGCGAAAAACTGTTTTTT

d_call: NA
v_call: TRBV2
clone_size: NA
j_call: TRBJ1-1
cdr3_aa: CASSDADGWTEAFF
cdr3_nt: TGTGCCAGCAGTGACGCGGACGGGTGGACTGAAGCTTTCTTT

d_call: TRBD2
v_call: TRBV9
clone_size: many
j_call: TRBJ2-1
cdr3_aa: CASSPAVSSGSYSYNEQFF
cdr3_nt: TGTGCCAGCAGTCCTGCCGTCAGTAGCGGGAGTTACTCCTACAATGAGCAGTTCTTC

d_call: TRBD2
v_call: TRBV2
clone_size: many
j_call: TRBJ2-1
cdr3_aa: CASSDGLAGGNEQFF
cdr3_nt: TGTGCCAGCAGTGACGGACTAGCGGGGGGGAATGAGCAGTTCTTC

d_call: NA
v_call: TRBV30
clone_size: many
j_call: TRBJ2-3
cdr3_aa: CAWDQGVGKDTQYF
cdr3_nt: TGTGCCTGGGATCAGGGTGTAGGAAAAGATACGCAGTATTTT

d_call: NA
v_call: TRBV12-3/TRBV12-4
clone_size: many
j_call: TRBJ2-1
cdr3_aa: CASSLGSRGGVRNEQFF
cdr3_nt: TGTGCCAGCAGCCTAGGGTCGAGGGGGGGGGTGAGAAATGAGCAGTTCTTC

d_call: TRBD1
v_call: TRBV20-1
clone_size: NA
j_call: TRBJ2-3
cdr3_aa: CSAVGQGTATDTQYF
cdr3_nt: TGCAGTGCTGTGGGACAGGGAACGGCCACAGATACGCAGTATTTT

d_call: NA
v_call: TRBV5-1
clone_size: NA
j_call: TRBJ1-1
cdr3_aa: CASSPSGAGGPNTEAFF
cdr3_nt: TGCGCCAGCAGCCCATCCGGGGCAGGAGGTCCAAACACTGAAGCTTTCTTT

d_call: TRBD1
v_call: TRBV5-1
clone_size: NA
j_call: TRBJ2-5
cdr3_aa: CASSPPGQGALSPYF
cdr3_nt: TGCGCCAGCAGCCCACCGGGACAGGGGGCTCTGAGCCCTTACTTC

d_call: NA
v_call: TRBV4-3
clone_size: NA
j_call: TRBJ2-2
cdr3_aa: CASSQVWASETGELFF
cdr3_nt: TGCGCCAGCAGCCAAGTTTGGGCCTCGGAAACCGGGGAGCTGTTTTTT

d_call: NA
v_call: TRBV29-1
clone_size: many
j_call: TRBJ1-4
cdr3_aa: CSVAPSGYLNEKLFF
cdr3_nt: TGCAGCGTTGCCCCCTCAGGGTACCTAAATGAAAAACTGTTTTTT

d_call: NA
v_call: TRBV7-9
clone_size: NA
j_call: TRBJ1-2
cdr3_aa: CASSLEPRLGWYTF
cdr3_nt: TGTGCCAGCAGCTTAGAACCCCGCCTAGGGTGGTACACCTTC

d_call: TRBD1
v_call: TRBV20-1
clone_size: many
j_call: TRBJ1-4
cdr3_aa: CSARGTGEEKLFF
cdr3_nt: TGCAGTGCTAGAGGGACAGGGGAGGAAAAACTGTTTTTT

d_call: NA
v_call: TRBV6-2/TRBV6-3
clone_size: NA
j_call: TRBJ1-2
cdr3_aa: CASSYRETGLDGYTF
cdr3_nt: TGTGCCAGCAGTTACCGGGAGACGGGGCTGGATGGCTACACCTTC

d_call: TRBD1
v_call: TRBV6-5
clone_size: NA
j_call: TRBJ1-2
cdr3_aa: CASSYGQGAPYGYTF
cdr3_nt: TGTGCCAGCAGTTACGGGCAGGGGGCGCCTTATGGCTACACCTTC

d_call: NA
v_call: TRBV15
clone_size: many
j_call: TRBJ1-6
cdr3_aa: CATSRKGKDSPLHF
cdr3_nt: TGTGCCACCAGCAGGAAGGGCAAGGATTCACCCCTCCACTTT

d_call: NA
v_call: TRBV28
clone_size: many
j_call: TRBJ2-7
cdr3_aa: CASSVTGYEQYF
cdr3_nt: TGTGCCAGCAGTGTAACAGGTTACGAGCAGTACTTC

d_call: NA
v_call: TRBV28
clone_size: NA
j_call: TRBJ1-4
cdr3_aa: CASSLGRARREKLFF
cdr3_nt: TGTGCCAGCAGTTTAGGCAGGGCGCGGCGAGAAAAACTGTTTTTT

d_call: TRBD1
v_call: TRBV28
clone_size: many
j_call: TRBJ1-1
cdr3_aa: CASSLSPLYRDRVGEGLMNTEAFF
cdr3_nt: TGTGCCAGCAGTTTATCTCCGTTGTACCGGGACAGAGTTGGGGAAGGCCTGATGAACACTGAAGCTTTCTTT

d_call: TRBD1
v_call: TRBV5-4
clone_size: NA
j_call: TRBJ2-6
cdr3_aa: CASSTLTGSAGANVLTF
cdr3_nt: TGTGCCAGCAGCACATTGACAGGGTCGGCTGGGGCCAACGTCCTGACTTTC

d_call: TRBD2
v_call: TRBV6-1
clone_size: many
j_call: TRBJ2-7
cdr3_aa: CASSGLALTYEQYF
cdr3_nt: TGTGCCAGCAGTGGACTAGCGCTAACCTACGAGCAGTACTTC

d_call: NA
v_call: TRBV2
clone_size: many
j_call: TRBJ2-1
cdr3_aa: CASSELGASYNEQFF
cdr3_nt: TGTGCCAGCAGTGAACTCGGAGCATCCTACAATGAGCAGTTCTTC

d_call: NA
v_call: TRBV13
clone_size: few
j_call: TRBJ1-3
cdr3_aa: CASSLGMASSGNTIYF
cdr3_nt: TGTGCCAGCAGCTTAGGCATGGCGAGCTCTGGAAACACCATATATTTT

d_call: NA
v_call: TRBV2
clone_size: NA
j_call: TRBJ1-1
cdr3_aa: CATQPREDTEAFF
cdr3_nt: TGTGCCACGCAACCGCGGGAGGACACTGAAGCTTTCTTT

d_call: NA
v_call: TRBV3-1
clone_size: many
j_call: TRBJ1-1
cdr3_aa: CASSQVVGTEAFF
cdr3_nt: TGTGCCAGCAGCCAAGTGGTCGGGACTGAAGCTTTCTTT

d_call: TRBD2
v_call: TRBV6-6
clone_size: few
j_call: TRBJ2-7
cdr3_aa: CASGYGGASYEQYF
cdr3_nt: TGTGCCAGCGGTTACGGGGGGGCGTCATACGAGCAGTACTTC

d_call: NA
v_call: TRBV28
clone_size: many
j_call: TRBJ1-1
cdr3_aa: CASATLGGVGLNTEAFF
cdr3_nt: TGTGCCAGCGCAACGTTAGGTGGGGTCGGGTTGAACACTGAAGCTTTCTTT

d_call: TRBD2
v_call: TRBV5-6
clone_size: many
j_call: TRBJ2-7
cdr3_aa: CASSASYDTSGDSYEQYF
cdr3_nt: TGTGCCAGCAGCGCTAGCTACGATACTAGCGGGGACTCCTACGAGCAGTACTTC

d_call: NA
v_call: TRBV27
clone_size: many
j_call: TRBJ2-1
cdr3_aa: CASSLSSPGYLNEQFF
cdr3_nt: TGTGCCAGCAGTTTATCGAGCCCAGGGTACCTGAATGAGCAGTTCTTC

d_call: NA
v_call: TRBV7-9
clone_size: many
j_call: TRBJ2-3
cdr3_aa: CASSLSGRPVTTDTQYF
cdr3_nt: TGTGCCAGCAGCTTATCGGGGAGACCTGTCACCACAGATACGCAGTATTTT

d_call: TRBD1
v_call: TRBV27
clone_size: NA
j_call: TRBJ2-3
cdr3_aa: CASTTRQGDTQYF
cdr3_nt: TGTGCCAGCACCACACGACAGGGAGATACGCAGTATTTT

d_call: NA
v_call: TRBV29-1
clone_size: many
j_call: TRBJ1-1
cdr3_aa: CSYLAGFGTEAFF
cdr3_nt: TGCAGCTATTTGGCGGGGTTTGGTACTGAAGCTTTCTTT

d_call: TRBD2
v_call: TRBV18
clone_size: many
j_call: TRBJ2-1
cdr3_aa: CASSRTSGSHNEQFF
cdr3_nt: TGTGCCAGCTCGCGGACTAGCGGGAGCCACAATGAGCAGTTCTTC

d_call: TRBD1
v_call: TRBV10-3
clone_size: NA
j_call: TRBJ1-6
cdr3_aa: CAISVDRGPFNSPLHF
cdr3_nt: TGTGCCATCAGTGTGGACAGGGGGCCATTTAATTCACCCCTCCACTTT

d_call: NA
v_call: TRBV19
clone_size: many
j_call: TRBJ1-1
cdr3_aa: CASTLGAGITEAFF
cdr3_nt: TGTGCCAGTACCCTCGGGGCAGGGATCACTGAAGCTTTCTTT

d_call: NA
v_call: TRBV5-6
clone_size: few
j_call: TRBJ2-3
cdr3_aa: CASSKGPTDTQYF
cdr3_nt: TGTGCCAGCAGTAAAGGACCCACAGATACGCAGTATTTT

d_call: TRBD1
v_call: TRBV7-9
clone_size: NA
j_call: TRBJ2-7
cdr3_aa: CASSLGGQGFYEQYF
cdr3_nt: TGTGCCAGCAGCTTAGGGGGACAGGGGTTTTACGAGCAGTACTTC

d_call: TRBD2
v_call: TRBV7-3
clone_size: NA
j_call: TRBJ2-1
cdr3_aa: CASSLDGGVSYNEQFF
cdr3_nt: TGTGCCAGCAGCTTAGATGGGGGGGTTTCCTACAATGAGCAGTTCTTC

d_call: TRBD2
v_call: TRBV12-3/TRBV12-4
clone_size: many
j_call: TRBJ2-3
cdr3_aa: CASTLGSSGDLSTDTQYF
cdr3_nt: TGTGCCAGCACCCTCGGGAGTAGCGGGGACCTTTCCACAGATACGCAGTATTTT

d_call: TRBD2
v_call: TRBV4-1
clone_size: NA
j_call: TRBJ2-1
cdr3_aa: CASSQVNSGSWTKEQFF
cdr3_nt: TGCGCCAGCAGCCAAGTCAACAGCGGGAGCTGGACTAAAGAGCAGTTCTTC

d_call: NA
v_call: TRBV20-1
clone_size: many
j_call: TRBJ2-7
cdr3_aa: CSARSWTGGEQYF
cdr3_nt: TGCAGTGCTAGATCCTGGACGGGTGGGGAGCAGTACTTC

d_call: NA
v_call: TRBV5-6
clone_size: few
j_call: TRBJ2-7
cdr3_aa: CASSPRVETALYEQYF
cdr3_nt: TGTGCCAGCAGTCCCAGAGTGGAGACAGCTTTATACGAGCAGTACTTC

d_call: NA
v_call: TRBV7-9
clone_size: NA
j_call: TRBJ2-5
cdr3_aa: CASSLDVSGTQYF
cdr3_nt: TGTGCCAGCAGCTTAGATGTAAGCGGGACCCAGTACTTC

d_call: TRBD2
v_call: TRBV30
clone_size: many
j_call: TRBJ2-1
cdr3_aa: CAWSGTSGKGEQFF
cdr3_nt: TGTGCCTGGAGTGGGACTAGCGGGAAGGGAGAGCAGTTCTTC

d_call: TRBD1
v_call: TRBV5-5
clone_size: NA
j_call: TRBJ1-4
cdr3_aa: CASSLTGTGKEKLFF
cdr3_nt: TGTGCCAGCAGCTTGACCGGGACAGGGAAAGAAAAACTGTTTTTT

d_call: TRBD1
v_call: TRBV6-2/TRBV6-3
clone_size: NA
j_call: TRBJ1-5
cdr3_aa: CASSYPTGGPFNQPQHF
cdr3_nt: TGTGCCAGCAGTTACCCTACAGGGGGCCCTTTCAATCAGCCCCAGCATTTT

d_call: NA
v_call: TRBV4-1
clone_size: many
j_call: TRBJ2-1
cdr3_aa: CASSPYRDHNEQFF
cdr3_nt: TGCGCCAGCAGCCCCTACAGGGATCACAATGAGCAGTTCTTC

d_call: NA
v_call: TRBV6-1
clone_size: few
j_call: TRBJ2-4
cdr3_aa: CASSEHEVGKNIQYF
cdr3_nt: TGTGCCAGCAGCGAACACGAGGTGGGGAAAAACATTCAGTACTTC

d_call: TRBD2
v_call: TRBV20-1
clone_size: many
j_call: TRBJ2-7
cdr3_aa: CSAGPLLAGPQYF
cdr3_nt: TGCAGTGCTGGACCCCTACTAGCGGGGCCGCAGTACTTC

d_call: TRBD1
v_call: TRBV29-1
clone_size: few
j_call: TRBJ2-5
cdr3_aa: CSVEDPGRGGGFQETQYF
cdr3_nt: TGCAGCGTTGAAGATCCGGGTAGAGGGGGCGGGTTTCAGGAGACCCAGTACTTC